Listed below are T cell receptor beta chains from one sample, sequenced in a study of identical twins. Each CDR3 protein gets one entry after TCRdb re-called the 5' RACE reads with MiXCR. In the table there are roughly 1,500,000 distinct CDR3 sequences, 25% to 35% of which are singletons. The specimen sequenced was cord blood. Receptors were obtained from a newborn girl in good health. Both conserved end residues are part of each CDR3. A D gene is named only where the DNA matches it firmly. Clone size appears in some rows only: once, few, many, or a class for an expanded clone.

CDR3 DNA: TGTGCCAGCAGACCACTCAGGGATAGCAATCAGCCCCAGCATTTT; CDR3 protein: CASRPLRDSNQPQHF; J gene: TRBJ1-5; D gene: NA; V gene: TRBV6-2/TRBV6-3; clone size: NA
CDR3 DNA: TGTGCCATCAGGGACAACACCTACGAGCAGTACTTC; CDR3 protein: CAIRDNTYEQYF; J gene: TRBJ2-7; D gene: NA; V gene: TRBV10-3; clone size: many
CDR3 DNA: TGTGCCAGCAGTGAACTAAGACGGGGTATGCAGTTCTTC; CDR3 protein: CASSELRRGMQFF; J gene: TRBJ2-1; D gene: NA; V gene: TRBV25-1; clone size: NA
CDR3 DNA: TGTGCCAGCAGCCAAGTCCGAGGAGAAAAGGAAAAACTGTTTTTT; CDR3 protein: CASSQVRGEKEKLFF; J gene: TRBJ1-4; D gene: NA; V gene: TRBV3-1; clone size: NA
CDR3 DNA: TGCAGCGTTGAGCAGGGAATTGGAGAAGCTTTCTTT; CDR3 protein: CSVEQGIGEAFF; J gene: TRBJ1-1; D gene: NA; V gene: TRBV29-1; clone size: NA
CDR3 DNA: TGCAGTGCTTCGGGTCCTAATAATTCACCCCTCCACTTT; CDR3 protein: CSASGPNNSPLHF; J gene: TRBJ1-6; D gene: NA; V gene: TRBV20-1; clone size: few
CDR3 DNA: TGTGCCAGCAGCAACGTCGGGAGGGCCTCCTACGAGCAGTACTTC; CDR3 protein: CASSNVGRASYEQYF; J gene: TRBJ2-7; D gene: NA; V gene: TRBV21-1; clone size: few
CDR3 DNA: TGTGCCAGCAGTTTATGGGCAGCCTCACCTTATAGCAATCAGCCCCAGCATTTT; CDR3 protein: CASSLWAASPYSNQPQHF; J gene: TRBJ1-5; D gene: NA; V gene: TRBV27; clone size: NA
CDR3 DNA: TGTGCCAGCAGTTACTACGGGACCTCCTACAATGAGCAGTTCTTC; CDR3 protein: CASSYYGTSYNEQFF; J gene: TRBJ2-1; D gene: NA; V gene: TRBV6-5; clone size: few
CDR3 DNA: TGTGCCAGCAGCTCAATAAAGGGGGCGAGGAACACTGAAGCTTTCTTT; CDR3 protein: CASSSIKGARNTEAFF; J gene: TRBJ1-1; D gene: TRBD1; V gene: TRBV11-2; clone size: NA
CDR3 DNA: TGCGCCAGCAGCCAAGGCGGGACTAGCGACTACAATGAGCAGTTCTTC; CDR3 protein: CASSQGGTSDYNEQFF; J gene: TRBJ2-1; D gene: TRBD2; V gene: TRBV4-1; clone size: NA
CDR3 DNA: TGCGCCAGCAGCCAAGAATGGCGGGGGAAGGCAGATACGCAGTATTTT; CDR3 protein: CASSQEWRGKADTQYF; J gene: TRBJ2-3; D gene: TRBD2; V gene: TRBV4-1; clone size: few